Listed below are T cell receptor beta chains from one sample, sequenced in a study of blood T cells in healthy people across ages. TCRdb itself ran the 5' RACE reads through MiXCR, one entry per CDR3 protein. The sample holds hundreds of thousands of distinct CDR3 sequences; roughly 32% are singletons and the top ten take about 16%. Specimen: blood. Every receptor here comes from a woman aged 80 or older in good health. Both conserved end residues are part of each CDR3. Fields, in order: J gene, clone size, D gene, V gene, CDR3 DNA, CDR3 protein. The D gene is left open where the match is weak. Clone size is given for some rows only: seen once, a few or many times, or a class if the clone is expanded.

TRBJ2-3 many - TRBV5-1 TGCGCCAGCAGCTTCCAAGGCGGGGAGTCAGATACGCAGTATTTT CASSFQGGESDTQYF
TRBJ2-1 many - TRBV15 TGTGCCACCAGCAGTCTGAGGGGGGGTGAGCAGTTCTTC CATSSLRGGEQFF
TRBJ2-2 once - TRBV7-7 TGTGCCAGCAGCCACCTCAGGGGCGCCGGGGAGCTGTTTTTT CASSHLRGAGELFF
TRBJ2-5 many TRBD2 TRBV20-1 TGCAGTGTAGTCGGACTAGACCAAGAGACCCAGTACTTC CSVVGLDQETQYF
TRBJ2-1 many - TRBV7-9 TGTGCCAGCGGGCCGACAGACAATGAGCAGTTCTTC CASGPTDNEQFF
TRBJ2-1 many TRBD2 TRBV20-1 TGCAGTGCAGGACTAGCGGGGGGGCAAGGGAATGAGCAGTTCTTC CSAGLAGGQGNEQFF
TRBJ1-1 - - TRBV5-1 TGCGCCAGCAGCCCTCCGGGGCACATGAACACTGAAGCTTTCTTT CASSPPGHMNTEAFF
TRBJ2-3 few TRBD2 TRBV5-4 TGTGCCAGCAGCTTGGAAGCGGGGGGGCTGAGGCAGTATTTT CASSLEAGGLRQYF
TRBJ2-5 many TRBD2 TRBV5-1 TGCGCCAGCAGCACGAACCCGACTAGCGGGGGGAGAGAGACCCAGTACTTC CASSTNPTSGGRETQYF
TRBJ2-3 - - TRBV5-1 TGCGCCAGCAGCCCCTTCCGGGGGGCTGAGACAGATACGCAGTATTTT CASSPFRGAETDTQYF
TRBJ1-4 many TRBD1 TRBV5-1 TGCGCCAGCAGCCGGACAGGGGCGGAAGAAAAACTGTTTTTT CASSRTGAEEKLFF
TRBJ1-6 few - TRBV7-2 TGTGCCAGCAGCTATAAGACGGGCAGGGGAGGTTCACCCCTCCACTTT CASSYKTGRGGSPLHF
TRBJ1-5 few - TRBV15 TGTGCCACCAGCAGAGATAGGGGCGATCAGCCCCAGCATTTT CATSRDRGDQPQHF
TRBJ1-1 - - TRBV27 TGTGCCAGCAGCAGGCCCGACGGTGTCTCTGGAGCTTTCTTT CASSRPDGVSGAFF
TRBJ1-1 - - TRBV5-6 TGTGCCAGCAGCTTGATTTGGGGGGGCAAGCCTGAAGCTTTCTTT CASSLIWGGKPEAFF
TRBJ1-4 few TRBD1 TRBV28 TGTGCCAGCAGTTTATCCGGGACAGGGCCTTATAATGAAAAACTGTTTTTT CASSLSGTGPYNEKLFF
TRBJ2-5 - TRBD1 TRBV12-3/TRBV12-4 TGTGCCACCCAACAGGGGGGTTATGGGGAGCAGTACTTC CATQQGGYGEQYF
TRBJ1-4 - - TRBV28 TGTGCCAGCAGTTTGCGGGACCTTGAAAAACTGTTTTTT CASSLRDLEKLFF
TRBJ1-2 - TRBD1 TRBV2 TGTGCCAGCAGGGAACAGGGGGCGCCTGGCTACACCTTC CASREQGAPGYTF
TRBJ2-3 many - TRBV7-2 TGTGTCAGCAGCTTCGGGCGGACCAACACAGATACGCAGTATTTT CVSSFGRTNTDTQYF
TRBJ1-2 few - TRBV7-3 TGTGCCAGCAGCTTAGGGGGAGGAACAGCGCGTTTCACCTATGGCTACACCTTC CASSLGGGTARFTYGYTF
TRBJ1-2 - - TRBV12-3/TRBV12-4 TGTGCCAGCAGCTTAGACGTCACCTTCAACTATGGCTACACCTTC CASSLDVTFNYGYTF
TRBJ1-2 - TRBD1 TRBV27 TGTGCCAGCAGTTTCCACAGGGGGGAAGGCTACACCTTC CASSFHRGEGYTF
TRBJ2-1 many - TRBV20-1 TGCAGTGCTAGCGGGGTGTACAATGAGCAGTTCTTC CSASGVYNEQFF
TRBJ2-5 many - TRBV5-1 TGCGCCAGCAGCTTGGGGGCAGGGGGGTCGAAGACCCAGTACTTC CASSLGAGGSKTQYF
TRBJ2-5 many TRBD2 TRBV7-3 TGTGCCAGCAGCGAAGCGGGGGGTTCCCAAGAGACCCAGTACTTC CASSEAGGSQETQYF
TRBJ2-2 few - TRBV28 TGTGCCAGCAGTCCCCCCCTCAGGGACACCGGGGAGCTGTTTTTT CASSPPLRDTGELFF
TRBJ2-7 many - TRBV13 TGTGCCAGCAGCCCGCCCGAGGCTTCAAAGGGGTTCGAGCAGTACTTC CASSPPEASKGFEQYF
TRBJ1-5 many TRBD1 TRBV27 TGTGCCAGCAGTTACAGGGGGAGAGATCAGCCCCAGCATTTT CASSYRGRDQPQHF
TRBJ2-5 - - TRBV28 TGTGCCAGCGGGGGCCGGGAGACCCAGTACTTC CASGGRETQYF
TRBJ2-4 - - TRBV25-1 TGTGCCAGCAGTGAAGGTTACATTCAGTACTTC CASSEGYIQYF
TRBJ1-4 - - TRBV10-3 TGTGCCATCAAGGCAGGGGATGGGGGAGAAAAACCGTTTTTT CAIKAGDGGEKPFF
TRBJ2-6 - TRBD2 TRBV5-1 TGCGCCAGCAGCTCGGGAGGCCCCTCGGGGGCCAACGTCCTGACTTTC CASSSGGPSGANVLTF
TRBJ1-5 many TRBD1 TRBV20-1 TGCAGTGCTATGAGGACAGGGCGGTCCAGCAATCAGCCCCAGCATTTT CSAMRTGRSSNQPQHF
TRBJ2-1 - - TRBV5-1 TGCGCCAGCAGCTCGTGGACAGCGAGCTCCTACAATGAGCGGTACTTC CASSSWTASSYNERYF
TRBJ2-2 once TRBD2 TRBV5-6 TGTGCCAGCAGCCCGCTCGGACTAGCGGGGAACACCGGGGAGCTGTTTTTT CASSPLGLAGNTGELFF
TRBJ1-2 - TRBD1 TRBV4-2 TGTGCCAGCAGCCAATCCGGGACAGGCCTATCTAACTATGGCTACACCTTC CASSQSGTGLSNYGYTF
TRBJ1-6 - - TRBV5-8 TGTGCCAGCAGCCACGGACAGACTCCTTATAATTCACCCCTCCACTTT CASSHGQTPYNSPLHF
TRBJ2-7 many - TRBV2 TGTGCCAGCAGCTCAGGAGACAGAGCCTACGAGCAGTACTTC CASSSGDRAYEQYF
TRBJ2-7 once - TRBV20-1 TGCAGTGCCTTGGGTATCTACGAGCAGTACTTC CSALGIYEQYF
TRBJ1-4 - TRBD1 TRBV20-1 TGCAGTGCCCGGACAGGGCAAACTAATGAAAAACTGTTTTTT CSARTGQTNEKLFF